The text below deals with one T cell receptor beta chain. This clonotype was seen repeatedly, ten times or more. This receptor's antigen is unknown. Base qualities are missing; no much larger clone stands one base away. Trimming takes 3 bases from V and 13 bases from J, and the germline ends sit 13 bases apart. Inclusive of the bounding cysteine and phenylalanine, the CDR3 is 12 residues long. Only the CDR3 part of the read is kept: 36 bases, read in frame from the first base. The germline V gene yields SGHVS for CDR1 and FQNEAQ for CDR2. Libraries were built with RACE. The instrument was a NextSeq 500. Library preparation attached unique molecular identifiers to individual cDNA molecules for quantitative, reproducible TCR counting. From each blood RNA sample, both TCR alpha and TCR beta chains were sequenced. The authors' pipeline ran thus. A median of approximately 100,000 TCRs per sample was observed, with a range of about 23,224 to 690,600. V, J and CDR3 annotation of the TCR reads was carried out using the Decombinator software suite. To make PS versus PT1 abundance plots, every sample was subsampled to the same number of TCRs (28,000). Expanded TCRs were defined as absent before sensitization and observed at least eight times at the 2-week time point. The public sequencing data were trimmed at Q25 with fastp and processed into clonotypes with MiXCR by TCRdb, which kept only in-frame beta chains. Identical CDR3 protein sequences are pooled into one entry, listed with their most common genes and DNA. None of the V and J calls come from the authors' own analysis; TCRdb made them. For this sample the table gives approximately 80,000 distinct CDR3 sequences, of which approximately 12% were detected only once. The ten largest clones add up to more than 4.5% of the sample.

This entry is derived from a study of human T cells and chemical hapten exposure (dated by TCRdb to the early 2020s). Study-level background: For sensitization, 2% DPC in acetone was applied to an approximately 2 cm by approximately 2 cm area of upper inner arm skin. Patch testing was performed on the upper back with Finn chambers containing 0.01% DPC, and the patch tests were scored after 6 days according to International Contact Dermatitis Research Group standards. Patient blood was sampled pre-sensitization (week 0) and at 2, 6 and about 24 weeks after DPC sensitization. Libraries were combined into a pool for sequencing, and differences in TCR yield between samples came mainly from small differences in library volumes within the pool. Throughout the roughly 25-week study period, patients were also given weekly therapeutic DPC doses on the scalp. Most of the patients in the cohort were female, and the cohort covered alopecia areata with under or over 50% scalp involvement, alopecia totalis and alopecia universalis. Peripheral blood TCR repertoire changes were tracked in vivo in alopecia patients during primary and secondary sensitization to the hapten diphenylcyclopropenone (DPC). Twenty-nine alopecia patients gave blood for TCR sequencing at one to four time points (pre-sensitization, 2, 6 and 24 weeks). What the work shows at the level of the full study, not this receptor alone: A positive correlation was found between the number of PT1 expanded TCRs and patch test score, with significance reached at thresholds 8, 16 and 32 but not 4. No change with DPC sensitization was found in the number of TCRs above 1 in 1000 frequency, and no evidence of global repertoire structure alterations was found. Repeated subsampling changed both the strength of the expansion versus patch-test correlation and the threshold at which that correlation became significant. Because every patient had alopecia, a presumed autoimmune disease, the patients' immune response might differ from that of healthy individuals. Significantly more large CDR3 similarity clusters were formed by expanded TCRs than by pre-sensitization or healthy control sets, consistent with antigen-driven responses.

The label giving this sample's time point can be read as: patch test 3, about 24 weeks after DPC sensitization. The sample's treatment or condition, from its label and the paper: therapeutic diphenylcyclopropenone sensitization with weekly scalp DPC. At each patch-test visit, blood was drawn before the patch test was applied. Eligible patients were aged 18 to 70, diagnosed with alopecia, deemed suitable for DPC therapy, and excluded if pregnant. Total RNA was isolated from unfractionated whole blood collected in Tempus Blood RNA tubes. The chain is made from TRBV7-8 and TRBJ2-1; no confident D gene assignment can be made. The sequenced sample was whole blood, obtained in connection with sensitization to the hapten diphenylcyclopropenone (DPC). This clonotype originated in a woman aged 50 to 65 with alopecia areata. Some clones in this sample may be carry-over from other donors' samples. At the DNA level, the sequence is TGTGCCAGCAGCTTTGTAGTCGGGCCACAGTTCTTC. It translates to CASSFVVGPQFF. Extended through the reference TRBV7-8 and TRBJ2-1 proteins, this CDR3 yields the full variable domain: GAGVSQSPRYKVAKRGQDVALRCDPISGHVSLFWYQQALGQGPEFLTYFQNEAQLDKSGLPSDRFFAERPEGSVSTLKIQRTQQEDSAVYLCASSFVVGPQFFGPGTRLTVL.